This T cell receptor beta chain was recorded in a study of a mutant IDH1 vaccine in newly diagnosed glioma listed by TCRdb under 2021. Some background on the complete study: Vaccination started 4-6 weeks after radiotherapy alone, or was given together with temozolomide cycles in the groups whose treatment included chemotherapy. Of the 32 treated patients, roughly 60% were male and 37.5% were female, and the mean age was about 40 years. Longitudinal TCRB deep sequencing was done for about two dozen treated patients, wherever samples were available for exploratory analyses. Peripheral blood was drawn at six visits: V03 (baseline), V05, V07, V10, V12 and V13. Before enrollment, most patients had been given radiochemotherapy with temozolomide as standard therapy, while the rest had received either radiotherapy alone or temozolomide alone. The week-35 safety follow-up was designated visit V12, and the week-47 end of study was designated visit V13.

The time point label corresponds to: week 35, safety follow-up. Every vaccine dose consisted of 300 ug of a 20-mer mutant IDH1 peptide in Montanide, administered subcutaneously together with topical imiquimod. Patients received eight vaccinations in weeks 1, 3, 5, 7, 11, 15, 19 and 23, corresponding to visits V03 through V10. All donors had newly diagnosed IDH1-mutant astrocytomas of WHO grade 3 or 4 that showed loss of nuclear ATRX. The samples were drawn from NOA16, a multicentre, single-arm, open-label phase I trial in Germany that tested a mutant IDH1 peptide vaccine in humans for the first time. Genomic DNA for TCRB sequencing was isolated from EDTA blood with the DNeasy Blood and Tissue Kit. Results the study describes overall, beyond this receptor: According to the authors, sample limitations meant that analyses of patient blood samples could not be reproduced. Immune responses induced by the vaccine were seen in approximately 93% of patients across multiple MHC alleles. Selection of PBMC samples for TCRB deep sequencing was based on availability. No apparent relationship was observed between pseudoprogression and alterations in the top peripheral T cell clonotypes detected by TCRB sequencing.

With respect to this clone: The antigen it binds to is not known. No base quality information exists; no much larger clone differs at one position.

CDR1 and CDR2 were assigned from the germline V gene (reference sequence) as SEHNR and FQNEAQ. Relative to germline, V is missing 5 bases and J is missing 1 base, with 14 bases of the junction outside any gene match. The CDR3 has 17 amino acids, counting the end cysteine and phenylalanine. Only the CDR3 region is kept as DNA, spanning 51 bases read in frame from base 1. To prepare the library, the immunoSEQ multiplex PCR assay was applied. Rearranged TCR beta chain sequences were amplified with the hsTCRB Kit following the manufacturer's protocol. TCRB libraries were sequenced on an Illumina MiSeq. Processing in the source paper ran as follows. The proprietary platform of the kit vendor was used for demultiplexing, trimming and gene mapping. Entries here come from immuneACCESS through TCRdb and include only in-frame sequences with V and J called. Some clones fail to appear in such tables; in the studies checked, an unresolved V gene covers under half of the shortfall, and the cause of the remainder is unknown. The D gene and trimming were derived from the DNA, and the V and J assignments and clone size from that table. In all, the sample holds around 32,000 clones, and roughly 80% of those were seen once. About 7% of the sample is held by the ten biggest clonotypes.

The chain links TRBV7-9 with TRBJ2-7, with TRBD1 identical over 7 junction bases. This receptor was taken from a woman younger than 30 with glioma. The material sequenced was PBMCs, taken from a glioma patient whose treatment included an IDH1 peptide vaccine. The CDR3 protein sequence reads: CASSRLSLWGQSYEQYF. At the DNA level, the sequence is TGTGCCAGCAGCCGCTTATCGTTGTGGGGACAGTCCTACGAGCAGTACTTC.